This T cell receptor beta chain was documented in a study of T cell responses to AZD1222 COVID-19 vaccine. Comment on this clone: Its target is unknown.

Study-level results: Donors, mostly white British, included more females; clonal diversity was possibly underestimated. Only after the peak T cell response were repertoires sampled. Spike regions recognized by vaccine-associated CD4 TCRs spanned the protein, led by 160-218 and 743-854.

The V gene's germline CDR1 is SGHAT and CDR2 FQNNGV. The CDR3 has 13 residues. V was clipped by 2 bases and J by 10 bases, with 14 bases between them. Sequencing was performed with immunoSEQ multiplex PCR; in TCRdb, only in-frame clones are kept and a portion is missing. The sample lists 120,000 or so clones; 84% were seen once. Source: peripheral blood, taken 28 days after the second AZD1222 dose. This sequence was found in an adult who received the AZD1222 COVID-19 vaccine. The V call is TRBV11-2, the J call TRBJ2-5; D unresolved. As DNA, the CDR3 is TGTGCCAGCAGCTTAATTGCGAACGGCGGCCAGTACTTC. Encoded protein: CASSLIANGGQYF.